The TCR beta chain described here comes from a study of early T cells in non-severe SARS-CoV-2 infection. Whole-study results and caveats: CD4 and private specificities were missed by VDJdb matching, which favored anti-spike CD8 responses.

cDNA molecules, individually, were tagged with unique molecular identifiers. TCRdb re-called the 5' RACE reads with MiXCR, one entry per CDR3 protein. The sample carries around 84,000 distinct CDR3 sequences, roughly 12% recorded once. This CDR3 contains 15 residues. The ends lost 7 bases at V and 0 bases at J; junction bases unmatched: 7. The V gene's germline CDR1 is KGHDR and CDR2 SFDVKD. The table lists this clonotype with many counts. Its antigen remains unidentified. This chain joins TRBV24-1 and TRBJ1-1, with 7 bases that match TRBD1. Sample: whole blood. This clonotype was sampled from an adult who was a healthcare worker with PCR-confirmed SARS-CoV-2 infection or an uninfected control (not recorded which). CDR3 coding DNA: TGTGCCACCAGAGCCAGGGACAGTATGAACACTGAAGCTTTCTTT. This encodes CATRARDSMNTEAFF.